This TCR beta chain stems from a study of spatial heterogeneity in lung cancer. There are 13 residues in the CDR3. V was trimmed by 4 bases and J by 7 bases, leaving 8 bases between them. CDR1 SGHTA and CDR2 FQGNSA come from the germline V gene. TCRdb used MiXCR to reprocess the 5' RACE reads, holding one entry per CDR3 protein. The sample records tens of thousands of distinct CDR3 sequences, roughly 8% being singletons. As for time point: sample taken at primary tumor resection. Material for sequencing was whole RNA from tumor, nontumor lung or frozen PBMC, left unsorted. This clonotype has just a few counts.

This chain uses TRBV7-2 with TRBJ1-6, with D possibly being TRBD1 (6 bases). The sequence was obtained from a male donor with early-stage non-small cell lung cancer. The sample was PBMCs, taken at surgery. The CDR3 bases are TGTGCCAGCAGCTCAGGGGTAAATTCACCCCTCCACTTT. Translating it yields CASSSGVNSPLHF.